This T cell receptor beta chain was found in a study of T cell responses to AZD1222 COVID-19 vaccine. Study-wide context: Researchers grouped second doses given at about 4 or about 12 weeks into one pool. Study-wide findings and caveats: The study found vaccine-associated CD4 TCRs spanning spike, dominant at 160-218 and 743-854.

Trimming pared 0 bases from V and 7 bases from J, leaving 13 bases between. This CDR3 comprises 15 residues. Germline V gene sequence: CDR1 SGDLS, CDR2 YYNGEE. Comments on this clone: Its antigen remains unknown.

Assay used: immunoSEQ multiplex PCR; TCRdb lists only in-frame clones, some missing. The sample comprises about 180,000 clones, about nine tenths of which are singletons, and approximately 2.8% rests with the top ten. The receptor was isolated from an adult in good health. The chain recombines TRBV9 with TRBJ1-4; D is uncertain. The specimen comprised peripheral blood, sampled on day 0 of AZD1222 vaccination. CDR3 region: CASSVAVRAGEKLFF. The CDR3 nucleotides read TGTGCCAGCAGCGTAGCTGTCAGAGCGGGTGAAAAACTGTTTTTT.